The clone carrying this TCR beta chain was seen only once. Its cognate antigen is unknown. The data were produced by immunoSEQ multiplex PCR, yet TCRdb's version contains in-frame clones alone and is incomplete. The sample consists of around 83,000 clones, approximately 88% of them appearing once. This sample was taken from a study of OX40 agonist ivuxolimab in advanced cancers. About the research overall: Every 2 weeks, patients received ivuxolimab intravenously, dosed at 0.01 to 10 mg/kg. The group had a mean age of roughly 56 years, ranged from about 23 to 85, and was 82.7% male.

Study-wide findings and caveats: The expanded peripheral T cells' antigen specificity was not determined. Expanded clones were, on average, more numerous among CD8+ T cells than CD4+.

This receptor was obtained from an adult with an advanced solid tumor such as melanoma, head and neck, liver or kidney cancer. Source: CD4+ or CD8+ T cells sorted from blood, taken in a trial of the OX40 agonist ivuxolimab.

The CDR3 sequence is CASSIGTSGRWDEQFF. Written as DNA, the CDR3 is TGTGCCAGCAGCATCGGGACTAGCGGGAGGTGGGATGAGCAGTTCTTC. The chain joins TRBV7-3 to TRBJ2-1, with 15 bases lining up with TRBD2. The CDR3 totals 16 residues. Germline values: CDR1 SGHTA, CDR2 FQGTGA. V lost 5 bases and J lost 8; bases outside the gene matches: 7.